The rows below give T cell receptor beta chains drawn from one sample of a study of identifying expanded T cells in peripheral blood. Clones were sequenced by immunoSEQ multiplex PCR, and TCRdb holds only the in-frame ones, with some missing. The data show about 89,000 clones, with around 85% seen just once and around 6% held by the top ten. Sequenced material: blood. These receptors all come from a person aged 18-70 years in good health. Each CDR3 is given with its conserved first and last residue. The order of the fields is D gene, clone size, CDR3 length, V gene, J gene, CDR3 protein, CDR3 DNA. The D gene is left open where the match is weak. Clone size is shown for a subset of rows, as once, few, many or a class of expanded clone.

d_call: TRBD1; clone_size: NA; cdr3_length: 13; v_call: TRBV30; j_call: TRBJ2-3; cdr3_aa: CACQTGGADTQYF; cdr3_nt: TGTGCCTGCCAGACAGGGGGCGCAGATACGCAGTATTTT
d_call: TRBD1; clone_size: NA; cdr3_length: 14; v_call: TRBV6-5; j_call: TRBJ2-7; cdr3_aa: CASSQRTGGYEQYF; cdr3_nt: TGTGCCAGCAGTCAACGGACAGGGGGCTACGAGCAGTACTTC
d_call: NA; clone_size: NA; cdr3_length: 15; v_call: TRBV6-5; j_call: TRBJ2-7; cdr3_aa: CASSPGTPSSYEQYF; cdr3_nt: TGTGCCAGCAGCCCCGGGACACCTAGCTCCTACGAGCAGTACTTC
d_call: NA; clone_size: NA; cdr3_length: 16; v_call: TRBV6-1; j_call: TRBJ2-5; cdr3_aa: CASSDPRGASGETQYF; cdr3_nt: TGTGCCAGCAGTGACCCCCGAGGGGCATCCGGAGAGACCCAGTACTTC
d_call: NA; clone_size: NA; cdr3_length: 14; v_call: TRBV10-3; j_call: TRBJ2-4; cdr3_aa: CAISESVAKNIQYF; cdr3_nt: TGTGCCATCAGTGAGTCCGTAGCCAAAAACATTCAGTACTTC
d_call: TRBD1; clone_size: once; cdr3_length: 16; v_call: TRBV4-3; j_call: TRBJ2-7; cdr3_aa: CASSQSTGAASYEQYF; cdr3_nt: TGCGCCAGCAGCCAATCTACAGGGGCCGCATCCTACGAGCAGTACTTC
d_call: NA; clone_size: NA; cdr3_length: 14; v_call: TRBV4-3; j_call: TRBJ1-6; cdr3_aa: CASSQLVSVGPLHF; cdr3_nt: TGCGCCAGCAGCCAATTGGTGTCGGTTGGGCCCCTCCACTTT
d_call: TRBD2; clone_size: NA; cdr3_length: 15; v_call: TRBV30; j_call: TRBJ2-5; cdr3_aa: CAWSPGLAVQETQYF; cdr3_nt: TGTGCCTGGAGTCCAGGACTAGCGGTCCAAGAGACCCAGTACTTC
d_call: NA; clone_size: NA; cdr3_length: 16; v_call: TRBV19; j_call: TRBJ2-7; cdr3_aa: CASSLFRGGEVGEQYF; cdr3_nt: TGTGCCAGTAGCCTGTTCCGCGGAGGGGAAGTTGGAGAGCAGTACTTC
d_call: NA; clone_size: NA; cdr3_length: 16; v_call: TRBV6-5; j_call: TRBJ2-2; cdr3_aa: CASSYTGRTYTGELFF; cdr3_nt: TGTGCCAGCAGTTACACGGGGAGGACCTACACCGGGGAGCTGTTTTTT
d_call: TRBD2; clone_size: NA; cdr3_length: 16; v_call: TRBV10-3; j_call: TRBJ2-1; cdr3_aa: CAISESVSGGTHEQFF; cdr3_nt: TGTGCCATCAGTGAGTCGGTTAGCGGGGGAACCCATGAGCAGTTCTTC
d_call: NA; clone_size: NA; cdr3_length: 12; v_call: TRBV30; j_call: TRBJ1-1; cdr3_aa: CAWRDGNTEAFF; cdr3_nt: TGTGCCTGGAGGGATGGGAACACTGAAGCTTTCTTT
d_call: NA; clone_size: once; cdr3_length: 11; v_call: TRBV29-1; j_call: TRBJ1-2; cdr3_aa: CSVSLGNGYTF; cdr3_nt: TGCAGCGTCTCGCTGGGGAATGGCTACACCTTC
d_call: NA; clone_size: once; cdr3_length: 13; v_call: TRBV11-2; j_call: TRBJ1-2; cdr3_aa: CASSPKGPYGYTF; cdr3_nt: TGTGCCAGCAGCCCAAAGGGTCCCTATGGCTACACCTTC
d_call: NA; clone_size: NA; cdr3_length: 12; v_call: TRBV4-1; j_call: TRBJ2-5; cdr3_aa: CASSRPGETQYF; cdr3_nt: TGCGCCAGCAGCCGACCGGGGGAGACCCAGTACTTC
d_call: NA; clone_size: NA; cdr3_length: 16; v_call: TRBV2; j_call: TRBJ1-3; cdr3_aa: CASSVHRAPTGNTIYF; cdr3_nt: TGTGCCAGCAGTGTTCATCGGGCTCCAACTGGAAACACCATATATTTT
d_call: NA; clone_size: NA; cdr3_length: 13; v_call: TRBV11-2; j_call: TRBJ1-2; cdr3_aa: CASSLEIQGGYTF; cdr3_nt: TGTGCCAGCAGCTTAGAAATCCAGGGTGGCTACACCTTC